Each of the 21 T cell receptor beta chains below was sequenced from the same sample in a study of T cell responses to AZD1222 COVID-19 vaccine. Profiling relied on immunoSEQ multiplex PCR, and the TCRdb table lists in-frame clones only, not all of them. The repertoire holds roughly 190,000 clones, roughly 92% seen once, with approximately 1.8% in the top ten. Source: peripheral blood, taken 28 days after the second AZD1222 dose. The receptors originated from an adult who received the AZD1222 COVID-19 vaccine.

The chain couples TRBV6-6 to TRBJ1-2; 8 nucleotides agree with TRBD1. Trimming cost V 5 bases and J 0 bases; bases outside gene matches: 5. The CDR3 loop spans 15 amino acids. Germline V gives CDR1 MNHNY, CDR2 SVGAGI (reference sequence). In nucleotides, the CDR3 is TGTGCCAGCAGTGACAGGGGCGTTGCTAACTATGGCTACACCTTC. It codes for CASSDRGVANYGYTF.

The rearrangement uses TRBV7-9 and TRBJ1-1, with unresolved D. V was pared by 5 bases and J by 6 bases, with 19 bases between. The CDR3 totals 15 residues. Germline CDR1 is SEHNR and CDR2 is FQNEAQ (reference sequence). The CDR3 is CASSQKDHRWSEAFF. DNA for the CDR3: TGTGCCAGCAGCCAGAAGGACCACCGATGGTCTGAAGCTTTCTTT.

V is TRBV10-2 and J is TRBJ2-7, with D unresolved. There are 11 residues in the CDR3. Germline V gives CDR1 WSHSY, CDR2 SAAADI. Trimming left V 8 bases short and J 1 base short, with 6 bases between. CDR3: CASGVSYEQYF. The CDR3 bases are TGCGCCAGCGGGGTATCCTACGAGCAGTACTTC.

The chain joins TRBV19 to TRBJ1-3, with D unclear. The length of the CDR3 is 14 residues. From germline, CDR1 is LNHDA and CDR2 SQIVND (reference sequence). Trimming took 1 base from V and 0 from J, leaving 4 bases between them. This CDR3 reads CASSIAYSGNTIYF. CDR3 coding DNA: TGTGCCAGTAGTATAGCGTACTCTGGAAACACCATATATTTT.

In its sample, this clone was seen many times. This chain uses TRBV6-5 with TRBJ1-2; D may be TRBD1 (5 bases). CDR3 size: 14 residues. The V and J ends lost 5 bases and 2 bases respectively, with 12 bases between them. The V gene's germline CDR1 is MNHEY and CDR2 SVGAGI. This CDR3 is CASSQQDKNYGYTF. CDR3 nucleotide sequence: TGTGCCAGCAGTCAACAGGATAAGAACTATGGCTACACCTTC.

The chain couples TRBV6-5 to TRBJ1-5; 9 bases line up with TRBD1. V was clipped by 6 bases and J by 3 bases; unmatched bases: 3. The CDR3 is made up of 14 amino acids. Germline lookup yields CDR1 MNHEY and CDR2 SVGAGI. The CDR3 bases are TGTGCCAGCAGGGGACAGGGACCCAATCAGCCCCAGCATTTT. Its protein product is CASRGQGPNQPQHF.

CDR3 DNA: TGCGCCAGCAGTCAATATAGCGGAGTGAACACCGGGGAGCTGTTTTTT. Its translation: CASSQYSGVNTGELFF. The chain carries TRBV23-1 and TRBJ2-2; a possible D gene is TRBD2 (6 bases). TRBV23-1 is an ORF; its function is uncertain. The CDR3 covers 16 residues. Trimming cost V 1 base and J 1 base, with 10 bases left between them.

J is TRBJ1-5 and V is TRBV7-6; D not certain. The CDR3 contains 14 residues. V lost 5 bases and J 2 bases, leaving 10 bases between the germline ends. CDR1 is SGHVS, CDR2 FNYEAQ, per germline. CDR3 coding DNA: TGTGCCAGCAGCCCGGATGGGGGCAATCAGCCCCAGCATTTT. This codes for CASSPDGGNQPQHF.

This rearrangement joins TRBV19 to TRBJ2-6; D call uncertain. Looked up from germline, CDR1 is LNHDA and CDR2 is SQIVND (reference sequence). This CDR3 contains 15 residues. With 3 bases removed from V and 1 base from J, the gap between germline ends came to 7 bases. CDR3: CASSIDGSGANVLTF. The CDR3 DNA sequence: TGTGCCAGTAGTATCGACGGGTCTGGGGCCAACGTCCTGACTTTC.

This clone was observed once. This rearrangement joins TRBV4-3 to TRBJ1-6; tentatively, D is TRBD1 (6 bases). Trimming took off 1 base at V and 0 bases at J, with 10 bases between the two ends. The CDR3 contains 17 residues. CDR1 and CDR2 (germline): LGHNA, YSLEER. For the CDR3, the DNA is TGCGCCAGCAGCCAAGTCGACAGGAGCTCCTATAATTCACCCCTCCACTTT. Amino acid sequence: CASSQVDRSSYNSPLHF.

On this clone itself: Distinct nucleotide sequences in the sample also encode this CDR3. The J gene is TRBJ2-7, the V gene TRBV5-1, with D tentatively TRBD1 (5 bases). Trimming left V 4 bases short and J 2 bases short, with 10 bases between. Germline V gene data show CDR1 as SGHRS and CDR2 as YFSETQ. The CDR3 covers 13 residues. This CDR3 reads CASSPDRTYEQYF. CDR3 DNA sequence: TGCGCCAGCAGCCCCGACAGAACCTACGAGCAGTACTTC.

In this sample, this clone turned up once. The chain combines TRBV5-1 with TRBJ2-7; no clear D. The CDR3 covers 13 residues. Germline CDR1 SGHRS, CDR2 YFSETQ. Between the trimmed V and J ends, which lost 0 bases and 7 bases, there was a span of 11 bases. The DNA for the CDR3 is TGCGCCAGCAGCTTGGACGTTCGTGTTGAGCAGTACTTC. It specifies CASSLDVRVEQYF.

The chain carries TRBV5-1 and TRBJ2-3; possible D gene TRBD1, 6 bases. Germline lookup yields CDR1 SGHRS and CDR2 YFSETQ. CDR3 length: 15 amino acids. The V gene lost 4 bases and the J gene lost 0 bases, with 12 bases spanning the gap. In nucleotides, the CDR3 is TGCGCCAGCAGCACAGACAGGCCTAGCACAGATACGCAGTATTTT. This sequence encodes CASSTDRPSTDTQYF.

This clone was recorded a few times. The rearrangement links TRBV2 to TRBJ2-7; tentative D call: TRBD2 (6 bases). CDR1 and CDR2 (germline): SNHLY, FYNNEI. Trimming left V 7 bases short and J 5 bases short, with 18 bases between. The CDR3 is 14 amino acids. The CDR3 is CASTGGRPGHEQYF. Written as DNA, the CDR3 is TGTGCCAGCACCGGGGGTAGGCCCGGGCACGAGCAGTACTTC.

This chain joins TRBV7-2 and TRBJ1-5, with 7 bases fitting TRBD1. This CDR3 is built from 15 residues. CDR1 and CDR2 (germline): SGHTA, FQGNSA. V gave up 4 bases and J gave up 4 bases; unmatched junction bases: 7. The CDR3 DNA reads as TGTGCCAGCAGCTCACGACAGGGAGAGAATCAGCCCCAGCATTTT. Amino acids: CASSSRQGENQPQHF.

The chain joins TRBV4-3 to TRBJ2-4; 10 nucleotides align to TRBD2. The CDR3 spans 21 residues. Germline CDR1 reads LGHNA; CDR2 reads YSLEER. The junction had 17 bases not matched to a gene; V was cut back by 3 bases and J by 0 bases. The DNA for the CDR3 is TGCGCCAGCAGCCAGTCCCCCGTGGCTAGCGGGGGCCCCATAGCCAAAAACATTCAGTACTTC. Protein product: CASSQSPVASGGPIAKNIQYF.

This rearrangement joins TRBV20-1 to TRBJ1-6; tentatively, D is TRBD1 (6 bases). The ends were cut back, 3 bases at V and 9 bases at J, with 15 bases in the middle. The CDR3 sequence is 14 residues long. CDR1 and CDR2 (germline): DFQATT, SNEGSKA (reference sequence). For the CDR3, the DNA is TGCAGTGCTAGTTATACAGGGAAAGCTTCACCCCTCCACTTT. Amino acids: CSASYTGKASPLHF.

The chain links TRBV7-9 to TRBJ1-2; D is perhaps TRBD1 (5 bases). The germline V gene encodes CDR1 SEHNR and CDR2 FQNEAQ (reference sequence). V gave up 4 bases and J gave up 8 bases, with 20 bases separating them. The CDR3 is 15 residues long. The CDR3 DNA reads TGTGCCAGCAGCTCGGACACCCTGAGGAGGGGAGGCTACACCTTC. It yields the protein CASSSDTLRRGGYTF.

The count of this clone is one. The chain uses TRBV6-5 and TRBJ1-1; D not certain. CDR3 length: 13 residues. Germline V gives CDR1 MNHEY, CDR2 SVGAGI. V lost 7 bases, J lost 5 bases, and 14 bases lay in between. The chain's CDR3 is CASTREGRTEAFF. DNA for the CDR3: TGTGCCAGCACAAGGGAAGGGAGGACTGAAGCTTTCTTT.

V usage is TRBV5-1 and J usage is TRBJ2-7, with TRBD2 matching 9 bases. CDR1 and CDR2 (germline): SGHRS, YFSETQ. Trimming cost V 0 bases and J 3 bases; bases outside gene matches: 4. The CDR3 totals 15 residues. DNA of the CDR3: TGCGCCAGCAGCTTGGGTAGCGGGAGTCTCTACGAGCAGTACTTC. Its translation: CASSLGSGSLYEQYF.

This chain joins TRBV4-3 and TRBJ1-1; D is uncertain. This CDR3 contains 15 residues. Trimming removed 0 bases from V and 8 bases from J, with 16 bases in between. Germline V gene lookup returns CDR1 LGHNA and CDR2 YSLEER. The CDR3, as DNA: TGCGCCAGCAGCCAAGATCTCCCCGGGGTCTCAGAAGCTTTCTTT. It encodes CASSQDLPGVSEAFF.